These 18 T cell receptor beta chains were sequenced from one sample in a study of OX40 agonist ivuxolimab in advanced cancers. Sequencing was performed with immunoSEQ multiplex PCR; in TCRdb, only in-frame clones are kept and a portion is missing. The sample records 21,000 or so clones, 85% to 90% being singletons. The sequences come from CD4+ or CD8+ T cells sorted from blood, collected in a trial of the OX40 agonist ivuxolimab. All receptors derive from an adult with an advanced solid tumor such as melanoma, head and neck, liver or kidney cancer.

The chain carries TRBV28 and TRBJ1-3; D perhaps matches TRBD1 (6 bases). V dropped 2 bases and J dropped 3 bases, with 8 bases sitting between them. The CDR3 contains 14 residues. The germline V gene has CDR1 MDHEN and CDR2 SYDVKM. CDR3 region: CASSLRGFGNTIYF. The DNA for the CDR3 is TGTGCCAGCAGTTTAAGGGGGTTTGGAAACACCATATATTTT.

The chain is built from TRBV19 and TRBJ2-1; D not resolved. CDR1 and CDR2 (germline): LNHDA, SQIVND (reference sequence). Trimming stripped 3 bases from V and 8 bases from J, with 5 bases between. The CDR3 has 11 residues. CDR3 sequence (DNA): TGTGCCAGTAGTATTAGTTATGAGCAGTTCTTC. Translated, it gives CASSISYEQFF.

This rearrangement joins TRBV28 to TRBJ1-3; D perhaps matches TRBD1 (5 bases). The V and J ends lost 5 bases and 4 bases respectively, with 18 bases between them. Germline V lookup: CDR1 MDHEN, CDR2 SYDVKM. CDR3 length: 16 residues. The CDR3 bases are TGTGCCAGCAGTCCCCCGGGACCTCGTCCGGGAAACACCATATATTTT. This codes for CASSPPGPRPGNTIYF.

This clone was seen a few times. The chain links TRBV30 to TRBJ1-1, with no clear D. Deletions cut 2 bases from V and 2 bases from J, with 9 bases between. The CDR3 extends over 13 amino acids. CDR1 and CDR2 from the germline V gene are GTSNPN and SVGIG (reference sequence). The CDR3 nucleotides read TGTGCCTGGAGTAAAACGGCTAACACTGAAGCTTTCTTT. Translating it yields CAWSKTANTEAFF. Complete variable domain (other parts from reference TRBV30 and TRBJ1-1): SQTIHQWPATLVQPVGSPLSLECTVEGTSNPNLYWYRQAAGRGLQLLFYSVGIGQISSEVPQNLSASRPQDRQFILSSKKLLLSDSGFYLCAWSKTANTEAFFGQGTRLTVV.

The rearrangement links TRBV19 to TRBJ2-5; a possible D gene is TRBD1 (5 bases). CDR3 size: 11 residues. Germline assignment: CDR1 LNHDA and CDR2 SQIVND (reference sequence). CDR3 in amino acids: CASGFGETQYF. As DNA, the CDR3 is TGTGCTTCAGGGTTTGGAGAGACCCAGTACTTC.

The CDR3 loop reads CASSPRGGQDIQYF. The CDR3 region has the DNA TGTGCCAGCAGCCCTAGGGGGGGCCAAGACATTCAGTACTTC. This chain connects TRBV7-9 to TRBJ2-4; weak D call: TRBD2 (7 bases). The CDR3 sequence is 14 residues long. Trimming removed 5 bases from V and 8 bases from J, with 16 bases in between. In germline, CDR1 is SEHNR, CDR2 FQNEAQ (reference sequence).

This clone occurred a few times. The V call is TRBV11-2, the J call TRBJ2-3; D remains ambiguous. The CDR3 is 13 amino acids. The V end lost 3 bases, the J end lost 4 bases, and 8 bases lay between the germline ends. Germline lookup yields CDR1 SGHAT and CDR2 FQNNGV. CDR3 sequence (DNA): TGTGCCAGCAGCTTGGGTCTCGCAGATACGCAGTATTTT. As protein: CASSLGLADTQYF.

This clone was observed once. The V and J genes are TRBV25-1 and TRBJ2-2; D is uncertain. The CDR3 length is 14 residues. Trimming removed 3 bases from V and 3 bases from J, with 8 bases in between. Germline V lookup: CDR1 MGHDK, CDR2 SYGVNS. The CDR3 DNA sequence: TGTGCCAGCAGTGAGCCTGGGTACACCGGGGAGCTGTTTTTT. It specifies CASSEPGYTGELFF. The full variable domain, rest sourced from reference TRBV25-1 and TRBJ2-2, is EADIYQTPRYLVIGTGKKITLECSQTMGHDKMYWYQQDPGMELHLIHYSYGVNSTEKGDLSSESTVSRIRTEHFPLTLESARPSHTSQYLCASSEPGYTGELFFGEGSRLTVL.

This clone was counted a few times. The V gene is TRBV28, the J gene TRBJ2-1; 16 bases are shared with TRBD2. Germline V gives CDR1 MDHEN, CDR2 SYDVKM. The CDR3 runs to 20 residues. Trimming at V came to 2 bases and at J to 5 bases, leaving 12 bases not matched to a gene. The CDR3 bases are TGTGCCAGCAGTTTACGACCCGGGACTAGCGGGAGGGCTTGGGACAATGAGCAGTTCTTC. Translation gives CASSLRPGTSGRAWDNEQFF.

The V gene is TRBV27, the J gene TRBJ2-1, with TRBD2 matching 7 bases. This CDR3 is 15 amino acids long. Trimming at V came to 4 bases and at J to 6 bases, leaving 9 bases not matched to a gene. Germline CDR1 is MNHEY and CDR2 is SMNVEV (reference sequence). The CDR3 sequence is CASSSERDGRNEQFF. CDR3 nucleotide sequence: TGTGCCAGCAGTTCAGAGCGGGATGGACGCAATGAGCAGTTCTTC.

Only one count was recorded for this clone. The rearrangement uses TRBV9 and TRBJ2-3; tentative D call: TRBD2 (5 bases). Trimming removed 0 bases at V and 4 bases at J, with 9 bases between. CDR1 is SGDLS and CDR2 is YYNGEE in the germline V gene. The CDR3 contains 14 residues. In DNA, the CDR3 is TGTGCCAGCAGCGTAGGGGGAGAAGCAGATACGCAGTATTTT. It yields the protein CASSVGGEADTQYF.

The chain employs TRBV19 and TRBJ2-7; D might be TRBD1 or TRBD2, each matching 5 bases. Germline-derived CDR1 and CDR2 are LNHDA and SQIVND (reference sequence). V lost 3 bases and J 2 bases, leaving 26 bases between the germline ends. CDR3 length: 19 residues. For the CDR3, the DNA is TGTGCCAGTAGTATTAATGATTTTCGGGGCCGCTATATACCCTACGAGCAGTACTTC. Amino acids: CASSINDFRGRYIPYEQYF.

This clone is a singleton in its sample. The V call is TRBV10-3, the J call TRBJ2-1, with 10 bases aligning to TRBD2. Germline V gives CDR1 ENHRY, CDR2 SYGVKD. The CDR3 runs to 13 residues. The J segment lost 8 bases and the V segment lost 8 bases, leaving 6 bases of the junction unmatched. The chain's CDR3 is CAIGLAVRDEQFF. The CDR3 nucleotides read TGTGCCATCGGACTAGCGGTGAGGGATGAGCAGTTCTTC.

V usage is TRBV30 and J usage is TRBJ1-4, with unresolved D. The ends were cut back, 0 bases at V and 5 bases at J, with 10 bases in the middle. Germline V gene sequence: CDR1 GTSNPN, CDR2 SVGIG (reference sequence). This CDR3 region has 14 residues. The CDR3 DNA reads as TGTGCCTGGAGTGTAGCAGGTGGGAATGAAAAACTGTTTTTT. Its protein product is CAWSVAGGNEKLFF.

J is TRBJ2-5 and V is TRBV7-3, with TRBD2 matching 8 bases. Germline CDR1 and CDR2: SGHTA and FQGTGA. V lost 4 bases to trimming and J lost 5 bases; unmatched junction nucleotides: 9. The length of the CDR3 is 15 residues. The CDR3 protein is CASSSGLGGWETQYF. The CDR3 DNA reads TGTGCCAGCAGCTCGGGACTAGGAGGTTGGGAGACCCAGTACTTC.

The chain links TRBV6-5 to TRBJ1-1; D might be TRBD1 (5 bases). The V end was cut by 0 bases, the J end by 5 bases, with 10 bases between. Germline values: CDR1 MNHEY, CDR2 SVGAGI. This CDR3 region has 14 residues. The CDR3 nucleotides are TGTGCCAGCAGTTACTCCCAGGGTGGGACTGAAGCTTTCTTT. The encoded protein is CASSYSQGGTEAFF.

CDR3 protein: CASSLSRNTEAFF. DNA of the CDR3: TGTGCCAGCAGTTTGAGTCGGAACACTGAAGCTTTCTTT. The chain is built from TRBV27 and TRBJ1-1; D is uncertain. This CDR3 has 13 residues. Germline-derived CDR1 and CDR2 are MNHEY and SMNVEV (reference sequence). The ends were cut back, 3 bases at V and 1 base at J, with 6 bases in the middle.

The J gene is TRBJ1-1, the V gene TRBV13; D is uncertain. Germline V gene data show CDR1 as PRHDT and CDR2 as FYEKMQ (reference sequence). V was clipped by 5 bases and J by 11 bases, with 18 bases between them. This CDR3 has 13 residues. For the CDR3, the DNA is TGTGCCAGCAGCATGGAGACACGCGTGGAGGCTTTCTTT. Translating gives CASSMETRVEAFF. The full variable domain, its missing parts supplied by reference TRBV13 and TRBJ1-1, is AAGVIQSPRHLIKEKRETATLKCYPIPRHDTVYWYQQGPGQDPQFLISFYEKMQSDKGSIPDRFSAQQFSDYHSELNMSSLELGDSALYFCASSMETRVEAFFGQGTRLTVV.